A single sample is the source of the 5 T cell receptor beta chains below, sequenced in a study of blood T cell repertoires in COVID-19. This table comes from immunoSEQ multiplex PCR, and its TCRdb copy is limited to in-frame clones, with some not included. The data contain more than 25,000 clones, less than 90% of them singletons. The sequenced material came from peripheral blood. These receptors were taken from a man older than 75 with active COVID-19.

This clone was detected only a few times. The same CDR3 arises from other DNA sequences in this sample as well. The chain is built from TRBV5-1 and TRBJ2-5; D perhaps matches TRBD1 (5 bases). V was shortened by 1 base and J by 5 bases, with 9 bases between the two germline ends. Per the germline V gene, CDR1 is SGHRS and CDR2 is YFSETQ. The CDR3 is made up of 13 amino acids. CDR3 loop: CASSLSGSETQYF. For the CDR3, the DNA is TGCGCCAGCAGCTTGTCAGGGTCGGAGACCCAGTACTTC.

Judged by abundance, this clone is large (0.1 to 1%). The V and J genes are TRBV15 and TRBJ2-2, with a weak D call TRBD1 (5 bases). V lost 0 bases and J 4 bases, leaving 12 bases between the germline ends. This CDR3 has 16 amino acids. Germline CDR1 reads LNHNV; CDR2 reads YYDKDF (reference sequence). CDR3 loop: CATSRDHRSVTGELFF. DNA of the CDR3: TGTGCCACCAGCAGAGATCACAGGTCGGTCACCGGGGAGCTGTTTTTT.

The CDR3: CASSAQTSGGARSEQYF. CDR3 nucleotide sequence: TGTGCCAGCAGTGCCCAGACTAGCGGGGGGGCTAGAAGCGAGCAGTACTTC. V is TRBV6-1 and J is TRBJ2-7, with 14 bases that match TRBD2. The V segment lost 4 bases and the J segment 6 bases; nucleotides outside the gene matches: 11. Germline V gene lookup returns CDR1 MNHNS and CDR2 SASEGT. This CDR3 spans 17 amino acids.

V is TRBV11-1 and J is TRBJ1-1; a weak D match, TRBD1 (5 bases). The ends were cut back, 2 bases at V and 2 bases at J, with 15 bases in the middle. Germline CDR1 reads SGHAT; CDR2 reads FQDESV (reference sequence). This CDR3 contains 16 residues. CDR3 in amino acids: CASSLPVDSLNTEAFF. The DNA for the CDR3 is TGTGCCAGCAGCTTACCGGTCGACAGTTTAAACACTGAAGCTTTCTTT.

The genes are TRBV10-3 and TRBJ2-3; the match to TRBD2 covers 9 bases. Germline-derived CDR1 and CDR2 are ENHRY and SYGVKD. CDR3 length: 17 amino acids. Trimming took 10 bases from V and 1 from J; bases not matched to a gene: 15. CDR3 sequence: CATIRGGGASRTDTQYF. The CDR3 DNA reads TGTGCCACCATACGCGGCGGGGGGGCCTCTCGCACAGATACGCAGTATTTT.